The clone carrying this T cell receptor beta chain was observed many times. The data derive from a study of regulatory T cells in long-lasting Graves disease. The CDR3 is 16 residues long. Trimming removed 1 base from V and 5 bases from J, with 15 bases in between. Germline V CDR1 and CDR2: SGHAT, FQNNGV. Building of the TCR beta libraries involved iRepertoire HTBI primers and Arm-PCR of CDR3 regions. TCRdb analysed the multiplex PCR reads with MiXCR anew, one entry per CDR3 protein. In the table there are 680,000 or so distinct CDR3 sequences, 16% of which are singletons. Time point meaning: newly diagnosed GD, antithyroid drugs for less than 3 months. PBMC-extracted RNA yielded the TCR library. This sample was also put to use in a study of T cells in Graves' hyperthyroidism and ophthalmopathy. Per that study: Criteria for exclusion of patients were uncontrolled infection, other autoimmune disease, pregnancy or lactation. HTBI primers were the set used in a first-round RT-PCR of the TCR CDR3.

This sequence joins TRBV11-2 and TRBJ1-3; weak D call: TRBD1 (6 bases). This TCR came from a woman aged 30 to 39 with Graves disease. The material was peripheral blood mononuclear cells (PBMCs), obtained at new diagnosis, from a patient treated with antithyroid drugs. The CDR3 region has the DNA TGTGCCAGCAGCTTAGTCGGCAGGGGCAGAAGAAACACCATATATTTT. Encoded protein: CASSLVGRGRRNTIYF.